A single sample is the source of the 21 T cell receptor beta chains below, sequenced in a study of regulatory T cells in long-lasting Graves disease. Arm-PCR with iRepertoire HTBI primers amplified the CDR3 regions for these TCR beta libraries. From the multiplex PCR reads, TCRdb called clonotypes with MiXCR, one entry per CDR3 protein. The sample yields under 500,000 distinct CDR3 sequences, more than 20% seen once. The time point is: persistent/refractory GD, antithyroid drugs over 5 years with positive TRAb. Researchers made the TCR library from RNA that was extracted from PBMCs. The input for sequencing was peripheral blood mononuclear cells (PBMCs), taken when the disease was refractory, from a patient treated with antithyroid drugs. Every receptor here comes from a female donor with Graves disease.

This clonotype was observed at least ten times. The CDR3 bases are TGCAGTGCTAGGGGCAGCCACTATGGCTACACCTTC. Encoded protein: CSARGSHYGYTF. This chain joins TRBV20-1 and TRBJ1-2; D is uncertain. Trimming removed 3 bases at V and 3 bases at J, with 8 bases between. CDR1 and CDR2 (germline): DFQATT, SNEGSKA (reference sequence). The CDR3 is 12 residues long.

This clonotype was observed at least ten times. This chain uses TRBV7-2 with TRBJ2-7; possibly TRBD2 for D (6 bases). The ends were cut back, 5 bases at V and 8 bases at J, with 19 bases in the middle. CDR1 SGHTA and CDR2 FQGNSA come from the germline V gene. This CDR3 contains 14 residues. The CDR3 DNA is TGTGCCAGCAGCCCGGAAGCGGGCCTTGAACAGCAGTACTTC. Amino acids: CASSPEAGLEQQYF.

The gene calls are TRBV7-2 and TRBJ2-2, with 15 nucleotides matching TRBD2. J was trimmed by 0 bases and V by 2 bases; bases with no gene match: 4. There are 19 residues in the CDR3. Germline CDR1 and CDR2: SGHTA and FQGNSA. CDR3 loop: CASSLTGLAGGPNTGELFF. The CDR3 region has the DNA TGTGCCAGCAGCTTAACGGGACTAGCGGGAGGTCCGAACACCGGGGAGCTGTTTTTT.

The CDR3 coding sequence is TGCGCCAGCAGCCAGGGAGCTACATCGGGCGGAAACACCATATATTTT. Translated, it gives CASSQGATSGGNTIYF. This rearrangement joins TRBV4-3 to TRBJ1-3; D gene unclear. The V and J ends lost 3 bases and 4 bases respectively, with 16 bases between them. CDR3 length: 16 amino acids. Looked up from germline, CDR1 is LGHNA and CDR2 is YSLEER.

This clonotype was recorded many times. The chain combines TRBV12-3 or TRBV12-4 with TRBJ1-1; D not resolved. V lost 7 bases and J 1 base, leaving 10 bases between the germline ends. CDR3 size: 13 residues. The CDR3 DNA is TGTGCCAGCACCGAGGTCGAGAACACTGAAGCTTTCTTT. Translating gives CASTEVENTEAFF.

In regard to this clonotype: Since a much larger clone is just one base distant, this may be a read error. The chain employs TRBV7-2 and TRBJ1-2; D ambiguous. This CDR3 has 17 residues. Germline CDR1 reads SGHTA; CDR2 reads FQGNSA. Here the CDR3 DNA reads TGTGCCAGCAGCTTAGCGTTAGACACACGAGGTGGCTATGGCTGCACCTTC. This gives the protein CASSLALDTRGGYGCTF. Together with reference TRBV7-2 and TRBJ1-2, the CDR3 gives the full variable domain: GAGVSQSPSNKVTEKGKDVELRCDPISGHTALYWYRQSLGQGLEFLIYFQGNSAPDKSGLPSDRFSAERTGGSVSTLTIQRTQQEDSAVYLCASSLALDTRGGYGCTFGSGTRLTVV.

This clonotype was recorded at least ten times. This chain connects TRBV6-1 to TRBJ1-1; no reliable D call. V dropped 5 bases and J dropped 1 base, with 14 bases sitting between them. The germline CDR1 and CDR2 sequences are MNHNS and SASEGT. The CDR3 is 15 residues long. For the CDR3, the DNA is TGTGCCAGCAGTTCCCTCTCCGCTCGGAACACTGAAGCTTTCTTT. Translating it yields CASSSLSARNTEAFF.

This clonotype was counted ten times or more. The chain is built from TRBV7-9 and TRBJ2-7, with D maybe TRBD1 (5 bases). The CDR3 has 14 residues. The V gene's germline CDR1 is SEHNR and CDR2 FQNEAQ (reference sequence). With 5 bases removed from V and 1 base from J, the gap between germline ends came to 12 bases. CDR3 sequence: CASSPMQGSYEQYF. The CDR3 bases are TGTGCCAGCAGCCCAATGCAGGGTTCCTACGAGCAGTACTTC. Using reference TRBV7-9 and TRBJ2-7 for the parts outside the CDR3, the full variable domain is DTGVSQNPRHKITKRGQNVTFRCDPISEHNRLYWYRQTLGQGPEFLTYFQNEAQLEKSRLLSDRFSAERPKGSFSTLEIQRTEQGDSAMYLCASSPMQGSYEQYFGPGTRLTVT.

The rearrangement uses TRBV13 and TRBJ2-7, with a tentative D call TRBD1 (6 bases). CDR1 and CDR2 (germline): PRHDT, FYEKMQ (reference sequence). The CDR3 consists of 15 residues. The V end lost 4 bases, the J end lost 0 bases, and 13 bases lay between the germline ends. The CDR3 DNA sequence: TGTGCCAGCAGCTCAGGACAGTCGCACTCCTACGAGCAGTACTTC. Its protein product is CASSSGQSHSYEQYF. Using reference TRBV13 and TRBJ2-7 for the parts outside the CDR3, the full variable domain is AAGVIQSPRHLIKEKRETATLKCYPIPRHDTVYWYQQGPGQDPQFLISFYEKMQSDKGSIPDRFSAQQFSDYHSELNMSSLELGDSALYFCASSSGQSHSYEQYFGPGTRLTVT.

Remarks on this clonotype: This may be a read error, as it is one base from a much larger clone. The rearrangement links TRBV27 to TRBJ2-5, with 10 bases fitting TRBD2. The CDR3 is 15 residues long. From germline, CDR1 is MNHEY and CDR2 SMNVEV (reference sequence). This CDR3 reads CTSSLYLAGVETQYF. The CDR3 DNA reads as TGTACCAGCAGTTTATACCTAGCGGGAGTAGAGACCCAGTACTTC.

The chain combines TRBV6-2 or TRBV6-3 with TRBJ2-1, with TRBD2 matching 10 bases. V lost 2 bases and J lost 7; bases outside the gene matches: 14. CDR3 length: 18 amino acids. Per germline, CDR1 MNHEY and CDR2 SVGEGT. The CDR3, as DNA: TGTGCCAGCAGTTACGGAGCTAGCGGGAGCCCGTGGGGGAATGAGCAGTTCTTC. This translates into CASSYGASGSPWGNEQFF.

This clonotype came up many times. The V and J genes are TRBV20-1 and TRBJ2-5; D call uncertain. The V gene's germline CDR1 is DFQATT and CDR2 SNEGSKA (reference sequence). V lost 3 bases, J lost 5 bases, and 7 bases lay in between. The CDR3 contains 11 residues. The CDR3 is CSASSSETQYF. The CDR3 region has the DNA TGCAGTGCTAGTAGTTCGGAGACCCAGTACTTC.

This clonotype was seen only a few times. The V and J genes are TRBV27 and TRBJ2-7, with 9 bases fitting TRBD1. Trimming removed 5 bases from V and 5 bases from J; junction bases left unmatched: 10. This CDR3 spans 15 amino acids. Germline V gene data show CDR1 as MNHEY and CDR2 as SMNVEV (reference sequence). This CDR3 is CASSLLGQGSHEQYF. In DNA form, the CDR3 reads TGTGCCAGCAGTCTCTTGGGACAGGGATCGCACGAGCAGTACTTC.

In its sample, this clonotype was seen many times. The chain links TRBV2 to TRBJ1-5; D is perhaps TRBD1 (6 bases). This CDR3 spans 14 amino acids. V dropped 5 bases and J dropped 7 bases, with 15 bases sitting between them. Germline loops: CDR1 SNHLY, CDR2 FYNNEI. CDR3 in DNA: TGTGCCAGCAGTAAACAGGGAGAGGAGCAGCCCCAGCATTTT. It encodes CASSKQGEEQPQHF. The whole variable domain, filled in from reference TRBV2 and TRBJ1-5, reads EPEVTQTPSHQVTQMGQEVILRCVPISNHLYFYWYRQILGQKVEFLVSFYNNEISEKSEIFDDQFSVERPDGSNFTLKIRSTKLEDSAMYFCASSKQGEEQPQHFGDGTRLSIL.

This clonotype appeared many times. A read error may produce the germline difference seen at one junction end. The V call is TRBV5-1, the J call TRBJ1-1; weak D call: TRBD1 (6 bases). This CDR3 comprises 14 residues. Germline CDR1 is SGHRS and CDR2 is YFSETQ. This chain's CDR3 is CASSLRDTNTEAFF. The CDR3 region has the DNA TGTGCCAGCAGTTTACGGGACACGAACACTGAAGCTTTCTTT.

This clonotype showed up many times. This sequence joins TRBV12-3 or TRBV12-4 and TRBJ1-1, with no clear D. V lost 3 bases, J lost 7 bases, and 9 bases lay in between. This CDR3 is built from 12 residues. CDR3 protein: CASSFAGIEAFF. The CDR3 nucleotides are TGTGCCAGCAGTTTTGCGGGAATTGAAGCTTTCTTT.

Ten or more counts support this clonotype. CDR3 nucleotides: TGTGCCAGCAGCCGCGGTGCCGGTAGGTCTGGGGCCAACGTCCTGACTTTC. Protein product: CASSRGAGRSGANVLTF. The genes are TRBV11-2 and TRBJ2-6; D remains ambiguous. Between the trimmed V and J ends, which lost 5 bases and 1 base, there was a span of 15 bases. In germline, CDR1 is SGHAT, CDR2 FQNNGV. The CDR3 sequence is 17 residues long.

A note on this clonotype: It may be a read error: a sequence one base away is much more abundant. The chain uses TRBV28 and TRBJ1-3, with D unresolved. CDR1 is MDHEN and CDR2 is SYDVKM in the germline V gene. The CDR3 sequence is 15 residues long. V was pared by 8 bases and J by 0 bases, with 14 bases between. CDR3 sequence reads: CASGLGDGSGNTIYF. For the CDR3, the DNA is TGTGCCAGCGGTCTCGGGGATGGCTCTGGAAACACCATATATTTT.

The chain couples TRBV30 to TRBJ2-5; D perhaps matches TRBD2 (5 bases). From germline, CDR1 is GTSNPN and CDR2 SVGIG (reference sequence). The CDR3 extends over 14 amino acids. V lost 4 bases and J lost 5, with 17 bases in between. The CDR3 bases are TGTGCCTGGAACCAAGAGGGCAGTAGGGAGACCCAGTACTTC. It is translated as CAWNQEGSRETQYF.

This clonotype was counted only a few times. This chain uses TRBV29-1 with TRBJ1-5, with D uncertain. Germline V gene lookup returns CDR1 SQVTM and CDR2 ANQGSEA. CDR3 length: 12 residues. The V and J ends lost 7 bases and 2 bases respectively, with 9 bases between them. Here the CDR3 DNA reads TGCAGCGCCCAATCGGGCAATCAGCCCCAGCATTTT. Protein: CSAQSGNQPQHF.

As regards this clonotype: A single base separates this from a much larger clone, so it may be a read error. CDR3 sequence reads: CASTGGRNEQYF. In DNA form, the CDR3 reads TGTGCCAGTACCGGGGGTCGGAACGAGCAGTACTTC. V usage is TRBV2 and J usage is TRBJ2-7, with D maybe TRBD2 (6 bases). The CDR3 spans 12 residues. V was shortened by 9 bases and J by 5 bases, with 14 bases between the two germline ends. The germline gives CDR1 SNHLY, CDR2 FYNNEI.